Listed here is a single TCR beta chain. The clone's antigen remains unknown. No much larger clonotype is one base removed from it; base qualities were not supplied. This specimen belongs to a study of PD-1 blockade in mismatch repair-deficient tumors (dated by TCRdb to 2016 to 2017). Some background on the complete study: Between late 2013 and 2016, the trial enrolled about 93 consecutive patients with roughly 13 mismatch repair-deficient cancer types, every one of whom had been previously treated and was progressing. Deep sequencing of TCR CDR3 regions was used to track tumor-associated T cell clones in peripheral blood of patients responding to PD-1 blockade. Broad study findings and their caveats: Rapid expansion after pembrolizumab followed by contraction, generally before radiologic responses, was shown by tumor-resident clones, which were often undetectable in blood before treatment.

Reading from cysteine to phenylalanine, the CDR3 counts 16 amino acids. CDR3 DNA is the only sequence kept; it has 48 bases, read in frame from the first base. CDR1 and CDR2, per the germline V gene (reference sequence), are LNHNV and YYDKDF. V loses 9 bases, J loses 6 bases, and the germline ends lie 21 bases apart. Mismatch repair deficiency in every enrolled patient was established by polymerase chain reaction or immunohistochemistry. TCR sequencing was carried out for three patients who responded to pembrolizumab therapy. Pembrolizumab PD-1 blockade was prospectively tested in advanced mismatch repair-deficient cancers, regardless of tissue of origin, in the phase II trial. Peripheral blood T cell samples were gathered serially, both before PD-1 blockade started and at multiple time points afterward. Blood sampling time points were reported as weeks after the first dose of pembrolizumab. Library preparation employed the immunoSEQ multiplex PCR assay. Sourced from immuneACCESS, this table was stored by TCRdb with only in-frame sequences that have V and J called. A share of the clones is absent; for the studies checked, an unresolved V gene accounts for under half, and the remainder has no known explanation. The sample data list under 50,000 clones, and 65% to 85% of these were observed just once. The biggest ten clones account for approximately 0.98% of the sample.

Sample: PBMCs, taken 38 to 40 weeks after starting pembrolizumab. This TCR was sampled from an adult with mismatch repair-deficient cancer. Recombination connected TRBV15 to TRBJ1-6; TRBD1 is perhaps the D gene, given 5 matching bases. The bases read TGTGCCACTAAGGACATCAAAGGGGCAAGTAATTCACCCCTCCACTTT. This encodes CATKDIKGASNSPLHF.